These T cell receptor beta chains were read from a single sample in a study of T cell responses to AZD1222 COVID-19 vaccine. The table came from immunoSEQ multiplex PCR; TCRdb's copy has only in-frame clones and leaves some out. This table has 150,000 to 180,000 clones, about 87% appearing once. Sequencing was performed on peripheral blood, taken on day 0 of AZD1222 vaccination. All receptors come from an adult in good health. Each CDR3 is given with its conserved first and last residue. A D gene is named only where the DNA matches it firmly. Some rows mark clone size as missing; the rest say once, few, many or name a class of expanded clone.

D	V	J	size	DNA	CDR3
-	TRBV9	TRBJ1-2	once	TGTGCCAGCAGCTCCTTCGGGCGGGGCTCGGATGGCTACACCTTC	CASSSFGRGSDGYTF
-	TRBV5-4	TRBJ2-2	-	TGTGCCAGCAGCTTGACTAGCTCGGGAGCCGGGGAGCTGTTTTTT	CASSLTSSGAGELFF
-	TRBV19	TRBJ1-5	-	TGTGCCAGTACTCCCGTCGGAGGGGCTCTGAATCAGCCCCAGCATTTT	CASTPVGGALNQPQHF
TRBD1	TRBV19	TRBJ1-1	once	TGTGCCAGTTCCTTCCGGGACAGGGACGGAGCTTTCTTT	CASSFRDRDGAFF
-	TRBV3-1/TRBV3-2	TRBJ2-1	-	TGTGCCAGCAGCCAACGTGGGCCCGGCCATGAGCAGTTCTTC	CASSQRGPGHEQFF
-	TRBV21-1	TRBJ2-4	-	TGTGCCTCCCTCCGACAGGGGGGAAACATTCAGTACTTC	CASLRQGGNIQYF
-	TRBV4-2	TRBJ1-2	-	TGTGCCAGCAGCCAAGATAGTGGGCAGGGAACCCACGGCTACACCTTC	CASSQDSGQGTHGYTF
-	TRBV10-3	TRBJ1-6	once	TGTGCCATCAGCAGGGACGGAACTAATTCACCCCTCCACTTT	CAISRDGTNSPLHF
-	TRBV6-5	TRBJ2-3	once	TGTGCCAGCAGTTACGCGTCAGTCACAGATACGCAGTATTTT	CASSYASVTDTQYF
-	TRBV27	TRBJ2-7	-	TGTGCCAGCAGTTTCCGTGGAGGATTCGAGCAGTACTTC	CASSFRGGFEQYF
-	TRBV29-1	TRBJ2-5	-	TGCAGCGGGGGAAGGGGGCAAGAGACCCAGTACTTC	CSGGRGQETQYF
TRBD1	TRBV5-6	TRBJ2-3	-	TGTGCCAGCAGCGCGGACAGGGGGCATTCAGATACGCAGTATTTT	CASSADRGHSDTQYF
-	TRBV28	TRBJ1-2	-	TGTGCCAGCAGTTCAGATCCCCAGGGCTACACCTTC	CASSSDPQGYTF
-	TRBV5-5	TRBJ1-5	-	TGTGCCAGCAGCTTGGCAGGGTTCCTCAATCAGCCCCAGCATTTT	CASSLAGFLNQPQHF
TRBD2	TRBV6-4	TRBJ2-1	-	TGTGCCAGCAGTGACTCCAGCGGGGGAGCGAATGAGCAGTTCTTC	CASSDSSGGANEQFF
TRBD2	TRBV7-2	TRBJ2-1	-	TGTGCCAGCAGCTTAGGGACTAGGATTTACAATGAGCAGTTCTTC	CASSLGTRIYNEQFF
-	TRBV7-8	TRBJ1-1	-	TGTGCCAGCAGCTCCCAACCCCGTCCTGATGTCGCTTTCTTT	CASSSQPRPDVAFF
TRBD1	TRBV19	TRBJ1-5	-	TGTGCCAGTAGTACCGGGACAGGGACAGCTCAGCCCCAGCATTTT	CASSTGTGTAQPQHF
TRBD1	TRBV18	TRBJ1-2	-	TGTGCCAGCTCACGGACAGGGGGTGGCTATGGCTACACCTTC	CASSRTGGGYGYTF
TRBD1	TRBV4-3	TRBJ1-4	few	TGCGCCAGCAGCCGTACGCAGGGGGCTGGCAATGAAAAACTGTTTTTT	CASSRTQGAGNEKLFF
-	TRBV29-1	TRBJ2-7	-	TGCAGCGCCCGGACCCCGACGGCCGAGCAGTACTTC	CSARTPTAEQYF
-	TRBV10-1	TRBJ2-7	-	TGCGCCAGCAGTGAGTTGGTACACCCTCAGTCCGAGCAGTACTTC	CASSELVHPQSEQYF
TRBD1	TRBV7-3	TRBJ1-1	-	TGTGCCAGCAGCCCTGGACAGGGCGAAGCTTTCTTT	CASSPGQGEAFF
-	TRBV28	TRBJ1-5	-	TGTGCCAGCAGTCTGGGCCGTTGGGGGGGGGTACAGCCCCAGCATTTT	CASSLGRWGGVQPQHF
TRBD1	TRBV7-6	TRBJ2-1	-	TGTGCCAGCAGCTTAGGACAGGGCTCCTACAATGAGCAGTTCTTC	CASSLGQGSYNEQFF
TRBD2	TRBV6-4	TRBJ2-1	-	TGTGCCAGCAGTGCGTTAGCGGGTACCTACAATGAGCAGTTCTTC	CASSALAGTYNEQFF
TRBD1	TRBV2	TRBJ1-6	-	TGTGCCAGCAGTGTCCGGGACAGGGGATATTCACCCCTCCACTTT	CASSVRDRGYSPLHF
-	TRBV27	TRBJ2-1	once	TGTGCCAGCAGAGAGTGGGGGGGCCGGAATGAGCAGTTCTTC	CASREWGGRNEQFF
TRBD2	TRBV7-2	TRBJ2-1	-	TGTGCCAGCAGCTTGGAAGGGAGGGCGGGAGAGCAGTTCTTC	CASSLEGRAGEQFF
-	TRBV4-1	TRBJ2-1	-	TGCGCCAGCAGCCAAGAAGAGGTCCTAGCTGCGTCTAGCTCCTACAATGAGCAGTTCTTC	CASSQEEVLAASSSYNEQFF
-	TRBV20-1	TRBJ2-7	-	TGCAGTGCTAGTTTAGGGGGGGCAAGGGAGGAGCAGTACTTC	CSASLGGAREEQYF
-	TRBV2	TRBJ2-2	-	TGTGCCAGCTGCCGGGGGGCCACCGGGGAGCTGTTTTTT	CASCRGATGELFF
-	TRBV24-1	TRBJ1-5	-	TGTGCCACCAGTGGTGCCGGGGTCAGCAATCAGCCCCAGCATTTT	CATSGAGVSNQPQHF
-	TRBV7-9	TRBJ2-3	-	TGTGCCAGCAGCTGGGCAGATACGCAGTATTTT	CASSWADTQYF
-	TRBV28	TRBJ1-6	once	TGTGCCAGCACCCGAGGGAGCTCCTATAATTCACCCCTCCACTTT	CASTRGSSYNSPLHF
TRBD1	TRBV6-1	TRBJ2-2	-	TGTGCCAGCTACTCCACAGGGGTCACCGGGGAGCTGTTTTTT	CASYSTGVTGELFF
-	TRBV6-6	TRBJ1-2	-	TGTGCCAGCAGTCAATCCCCTCCACAGGGCGGCTGGGGCTATGGCTACACCTTC	CASSQSPPQGGWGYGYTF
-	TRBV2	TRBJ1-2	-	TGTGCCAGCAGTGACCGGGGTTATGGCTACACCTTC	CASSDRGYGYTF
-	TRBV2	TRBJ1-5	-	TGTGCCAGCAGTGAAGGTCAGTATAGCAATCAGCCCCAGCATTTT	CASSEGQYSNQPQHF
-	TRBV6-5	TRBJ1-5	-	TGTGCCAGCAGTAGCACAACTCAGCCCCAGCATTTT	CASSSTTQPQHF
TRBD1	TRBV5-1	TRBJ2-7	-	TGCGCCAGCAGCTTAAGACAGGGGGCCGACGAGCAGTACTTC	CASSLRQGADEQYF
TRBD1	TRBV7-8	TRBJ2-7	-	TGTGCCAGCAGCTTAGTTTGGAGCCCGGGACAGGCCTACGAGCAGTACTTC	CASSLVWSPGQAYEQYF
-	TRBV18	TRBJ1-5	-	TGTGCCAGCTCACCAGGAAACAATCAGCCCCAGCATTTT	CASSPGNNQPQHF
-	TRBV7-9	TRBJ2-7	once	TGTGCCAGCAGCTTAGTCGGTCAAGGCGGGCAGTACTTC	CASSLVGQGGQYF
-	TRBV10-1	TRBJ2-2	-	TGCGCCAGCAGCCCAAACCAAGCCGGGGAGCTGTTTTTT	CASSPNQAGELFF
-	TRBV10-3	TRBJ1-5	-	TGTGCCATCAGTGACGGCAGTGATCAGCCCCAGCATTTT	CAISDGSDQPQHF
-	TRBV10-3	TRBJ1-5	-	TGTGCCATCAGTGATGTGGGCGGACAGCCCCAGCATTTT	CAISDVGGQPQHF
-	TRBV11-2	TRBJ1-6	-	TGTGCCAGCAGCTTGGTGGGGTGGTCTGCACCCCTCCACTTT	CASSLVGWSAPLHF
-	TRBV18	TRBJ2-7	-	TGTGCCAGCTCACCCTCCGGGTATGACGAGCAGTACTTC	CASSPSGYDEQYF
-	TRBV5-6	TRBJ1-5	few	TGTGCCAGCAGCTTGGAAGGGTGGGGACAGCCCCAGCATTTT	CASSLEGWGQPQHF
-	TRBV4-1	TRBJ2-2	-	TGCGCCAGCAGCCAATACGGGAAAAAGGACACCGGGGAGCTGTTTTTT	CASSQYGKKDTGELFF
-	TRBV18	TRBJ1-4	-	TGTGCCAGCTCACCCCCAGGGGCCCCCGGTTCCGGTGAAAAACTGTTTTTT	CASSPPGAPGSGEKLFF
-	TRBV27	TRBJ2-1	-	TGTGCCAGCAGGGGGCAGGGCTCCTACAATGAGCAGTTCTTC	CASRGQGSYNEQFF
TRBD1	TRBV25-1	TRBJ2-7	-	TGTGCCAGCAGGGGGACAGTTACCTACGAGCAGTACTTC	CASRGTVTYEQYF
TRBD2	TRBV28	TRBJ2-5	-	TGTGCCAGCATACCCCCGACTAGCGGGGGCAGTAATATTTACTTC	CASIPPTSGGSNIYF